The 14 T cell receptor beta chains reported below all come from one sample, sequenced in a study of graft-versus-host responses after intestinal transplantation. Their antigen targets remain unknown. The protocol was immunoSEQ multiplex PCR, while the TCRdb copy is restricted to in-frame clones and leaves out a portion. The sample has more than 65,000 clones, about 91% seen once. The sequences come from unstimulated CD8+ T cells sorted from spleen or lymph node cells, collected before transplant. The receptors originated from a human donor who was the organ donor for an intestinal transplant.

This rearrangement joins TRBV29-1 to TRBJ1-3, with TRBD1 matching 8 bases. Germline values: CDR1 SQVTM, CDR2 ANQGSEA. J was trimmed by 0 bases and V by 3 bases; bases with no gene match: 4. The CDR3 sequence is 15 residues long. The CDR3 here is CSVETGDISGNTIYF. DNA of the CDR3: TGCAGCGTTGAGACAGGGGATATCTCTGGAAACACCATATATTTT.

In DNA form, the CDR3 reads TGTGCCAGTAGTATCTCCTACTATGGGCTCGCGAACACCGGGGAGCTGTTTTTT. It codes for CASSISYYGLANTGELFF. V is TRBV19 and J is TRBJ2-2; D not certain. The CDR3 spans 18 residues. V lost 3 bases to trimming and J lost 0 bases, with 17 bases between them. The germline CDR1 and CDR2 sequences are LNHDA and SQIVND (reference sequence). The full variable domain, completed using reference TRBV19 and TRBJ2-2, is DGGITQSPKYLFRKEGQNVTLSCEQNLNHDAMYWYRQDPGQGLRLIYYSQIVNDFQKGDIAEGYSVSREKKESFPLTVTSAQKNPTAFYLCASSISYYGLANTGELFFGEGSRLTVL.

The CDR3 DNA sequence: TGTGCCAGCTCATTTATCGGAGGCGGGATTGATTTAGAGACCCAGTACTTC. Residues: CASSFIGGGIDLETQYF. This chain uses TRBV18 with TRBJ2-5, with TRBD2 as a possible D gene (6 bases). CDR3 length: 17 amino acids. V dropped 5 bases and J dropped 4 bases, with 23 bases sitting between them. Germline CDR1 KGHSH, CDR2 LQKENI.

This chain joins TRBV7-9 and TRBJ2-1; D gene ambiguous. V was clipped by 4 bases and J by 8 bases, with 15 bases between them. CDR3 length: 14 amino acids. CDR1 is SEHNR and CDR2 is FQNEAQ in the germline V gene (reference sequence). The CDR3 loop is CASSSSGSPDEQFF. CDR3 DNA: TGTGCCAGCAGCTCCTCCGGGTCCCCTGATGAGCAGTTCTTC.

This CDR3 reads CASSVLNGSAYEQYF. The DNA of the CDR3 is TGTGCCAGCAGCGTTCTAAACGGGAGTGCCTACGAGCAGTACTTC. The chain couples TRBV9 to TRBJ2-7, with D possibly TRBD2 on 6 matching bases. This CDR3 has 15 amino acids. Between the trimmed V and J ends, which lost 2 bases and 2 bases, there was a span of 14 bases. Looked up from germline, CDR1 is SGDLS and CDR2 is YYNGEE.

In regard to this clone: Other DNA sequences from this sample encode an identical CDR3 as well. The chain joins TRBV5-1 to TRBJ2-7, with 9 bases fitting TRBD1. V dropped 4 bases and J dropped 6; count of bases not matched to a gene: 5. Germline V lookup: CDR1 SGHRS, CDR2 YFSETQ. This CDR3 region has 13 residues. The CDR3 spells CASSVTGGGEQYF. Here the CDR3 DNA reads TGCGCCAGCAGCGTGACAGGGGGTGGCGAGCAGTACTTC.

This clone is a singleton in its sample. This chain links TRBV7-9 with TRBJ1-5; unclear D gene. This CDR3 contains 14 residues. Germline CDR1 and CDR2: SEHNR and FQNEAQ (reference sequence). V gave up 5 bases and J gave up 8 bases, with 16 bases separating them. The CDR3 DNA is TGTGCCAGCAGCCCAGCGGGCAGTTATAAGCCCCAGCATTTT. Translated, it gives CASSPAGSYKPQHF.

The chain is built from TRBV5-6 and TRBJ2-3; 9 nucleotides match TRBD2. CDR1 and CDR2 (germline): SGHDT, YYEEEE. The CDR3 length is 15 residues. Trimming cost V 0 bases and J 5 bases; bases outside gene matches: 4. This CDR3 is CASSLGLAGRDTQYF. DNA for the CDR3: TGTGCCAGCAGCTTGGGGCTAGCGGGGCGAGATACGCAGTATTTT.

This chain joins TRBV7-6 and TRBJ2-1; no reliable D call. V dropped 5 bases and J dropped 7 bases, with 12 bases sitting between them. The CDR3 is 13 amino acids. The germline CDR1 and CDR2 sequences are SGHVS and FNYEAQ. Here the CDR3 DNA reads TGTGCCAGCAGCCCGCCCGAATTAAATGAGCAGTTCTTC. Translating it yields CASSPPELNEQFF. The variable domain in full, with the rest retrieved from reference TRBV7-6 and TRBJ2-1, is GAGVSQSPRYKVTKRGQDVALRCDPISGHVSLYWYRQALGQGPEFLTYFNYEAQQDKSGLPNDRFSAERPEGSISTLTIQRTEQRDSAMYRCASSPPELNEQFFGPGTRLTVL.

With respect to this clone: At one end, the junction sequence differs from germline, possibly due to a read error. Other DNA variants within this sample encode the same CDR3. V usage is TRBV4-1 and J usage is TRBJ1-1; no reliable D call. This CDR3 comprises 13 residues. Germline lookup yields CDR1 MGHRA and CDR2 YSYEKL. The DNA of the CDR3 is TGCGCCAGCAGCCAGATTCAGGTGACTGAGGCTTTCTTT. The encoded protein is CASSQIQVTEAFF.

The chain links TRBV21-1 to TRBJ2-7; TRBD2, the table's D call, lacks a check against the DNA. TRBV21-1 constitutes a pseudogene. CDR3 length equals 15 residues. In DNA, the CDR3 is TGTGCCAGCACCCTTACTAGCCCGGGGATTTACGAGCAGTACTTC. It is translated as CASTLTSPGIYEQYF.

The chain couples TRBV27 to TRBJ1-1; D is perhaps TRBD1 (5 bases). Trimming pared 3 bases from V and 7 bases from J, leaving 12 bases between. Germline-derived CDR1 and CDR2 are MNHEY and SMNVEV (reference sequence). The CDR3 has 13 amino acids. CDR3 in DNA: TGTGCCAGCAGTTTTCAGGGAGGCGGTGAAGCTTTCTTT. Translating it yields CASSFQGGGEAFF.

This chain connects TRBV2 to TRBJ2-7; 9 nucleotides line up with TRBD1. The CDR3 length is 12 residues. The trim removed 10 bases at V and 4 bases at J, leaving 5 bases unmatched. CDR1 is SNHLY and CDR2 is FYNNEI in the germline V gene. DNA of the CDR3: TGTGCCACCTGGGACAGGGCGTACGAGCAGTACTTC. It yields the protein CATWDRAYEQYF.

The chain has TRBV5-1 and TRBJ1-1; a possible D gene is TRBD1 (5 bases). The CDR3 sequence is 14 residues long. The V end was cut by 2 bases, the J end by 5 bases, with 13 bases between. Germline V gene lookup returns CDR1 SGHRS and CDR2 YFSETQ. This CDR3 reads CASSFLGAGTEAFF. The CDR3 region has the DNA TGCGCCAGCAGCTTTCTCGGGGCGGGAACTGAAGCTTTCTTT.